One sample yielded the 27 T cell receptor beta chains listed below, sequenced in a study of cytomegalovirus exposure and HLA in healthy donors. This PCR relied on a set of 60 Vbeta primers and 13 Jbeta primers. Assay: immunoSEQ multiplex PCR; the TCRdb copy retains only in-frame clones and omits some. Of about 64,000 clones in the sample, around 74% are singletons; the top ten hold roughly 5.1%. The sequenced sample consisted of PBMCs. The receptors originated from a male donor in good health and CMV-seropositive.

V and J are TRBV13 and TRBJ2-7; D might be TRBD1 (6 bases). Germline V lookup: CDR1 PRHDT, CDR2 FYEKMQ (reference sequence). V dropped 8 bases and J dropped 2 bases, with 10 bases sitting between them. This CDR3 contains 12 residues. DNA for the CDR3: TGTGCCAGCGGGGGCGCTGCCTACGAGCAGTACTTC. Protein sequence: CASGGAAYEQYF. The full variable domain, with the rest looked up from reference TRBV13 and TRBJ2-7, is AAGVIQSPRHLIKEKRETATLKCYPIPRHDTVYWYQQGPGQDPQFLISFYEKMQSDKGSIPDRFSAQQFSDYHSELNMSSLELGDSALYFCASGGAAYEQYFGPGTRLTVT.

This chain links TRBV4-2 with TRBJ1-2, with 9 bases matching TRBD1. CDR1 LGHNA and CDR2 YNFKEQ come from the germline V gene. The CDR3 loop spans 14 amino acids. V trimming: 4 bases; J trimming: 6 bases; junction bases outside the gene matches: 6. CDR3 loop: CASSPYRGPDGYTF. The CDR3 nucleotides read TGTGCCAGCAGCCCGTACAGGGGGCCGGATGGCTACACCTTC.

V gene TRBV11-3 combines with J gene TRBJ2-1, with TRBD2 identical over 10 bases. Germline V gives CDR1 SGHNT, CDR2 YENEEA. J lost 6 bases, V lost 5 bases, and 4 bases had no gene match. The CDR3 consists of 14 residues. The CDR3 sequence is CASSRSGGANEQFF. The CDR3 region has the DNA TGTGCCAGCAGCCGGAGCGGGGGGGCCAATGAGCAGTTCTTC.

The chain employs TRBV19 and TRBJ2-1; maybe TRBD2 (6 bases). Looked up from germline, CDR1 is LNHDA and CDR2 is SQIVND (reference sequence). The CDR3 has 13 amino acids. Trimming removed 5 bases from V and 8 bases from J, with 13 bases in between. This CDR3 is CASSRLEGDEQFF. DNA for the CDR3: TGTGCCAGTAGTCGACTAGAAGGGGATGAGCAGTTCTTC.

Concerning this clone itself: Other DNA sequences of this sample code for an identical CDR3. The V gene is TRBV28, the J gene TRBJ2-5; 12 nucleotides agree with TRBD2. Trimming removed 3 bases from V and 2 bases from J; junction bases left unmatched: 1. CDR3 length: 15 residues. Germline CDR1 and CDR2: MDHEN and SYDVKM. The CDR3 nucleotides read TGTGCCAGCAGTTTGACTAGCGGGGGACAAGAGACCCAGTACTTC. This sequence encodes CASSLTSGGQETQYF.

Only a few counts were recorded for this clone. V gene TRBV27 combines with J gene TRBJ1-1; 8 bases map to TRBD1. Trimming at V came to 5 bases and at J to 4 bases, leaving 6 bases not matched to a gene. The length of the CDR3 is 14 residues. CDR1 and CDR2 from the germline V gene are MNHEY and SMNVEV (reference sequence). CDR3 in amino acids: CASSQGQGPTEAFF. The CDR3, as DNA: TGTGCCAGCAGTCAAGGACAGGGACCCACTGAAGCTTTCTTT.

The chain carries TRBV28 and TRBJ1-1; 8 bases are shared with TRBD1. CDR3 length: 16 residues. Per germline, CDR1 MDHEN and CDR2 SYDVKM. The V and J ends lost 7 bases and 6 bases, in that order; junction bases with no gene match: 16. CDR3 amino acids: CASNLGQGWVKAEAFF. The CDR3, as DNA: TGTGCCAGCAATCTAGGACAGGGATGGGTGAAGGCTGAAGCTTTCTTT.

Only a few counts were recorded for this clone. The chain links TRBV7-9 to TRBJ1-5, with TRBD1 matching 7 bases. Germline V gene lookup returns CDR1 SEHNR and CDR2 FQNEAQ (reference sequence). The CDR3 spans 14 residues. V dropped 4 bases and J dropped 6; count of bases not matched to a gene: 6. The CDR3 sequence is CASSSPGGAQPQHF. The DNA of the CDR3 is TGTGCCAGCAGCTCGCCAGGGGGAGCTCAGCCCCAGCATTTT. Filled out from reference TRBV7-9 and TRBJ1-5, the complete variable domain reads DTGVSQNPRHKITKRGQNVTFRCDPISEHNRLYWYRQTLGQGPEFLTYFQNEAQLEKSRLLSDRFSAERPKGSFSTLEIQRTEQGDSAMYLCASSSPGGAQPQHFGDGTRLSIL.

The chain uses TRBV19 and TRBJ1-5, with 7 bases lining up with TRBD1. Losses at the gene ends were 8 bases for V and 4 bases for J; bases not matched to a gene: 8. The length of the CDR3 is 14 residues. The germline V gene has CDR1 LNHDA and CDR2 SQIVND (reference sequence). CDR3 in DNA: TGTGCCAGTTATCCGGGACAGCGAAATCAGCCCCAGCATTTT. This codes for CASYPGQRNQPQHF.

This chain uses TRBV15 with TRBJ1-1, with a tentative D call TRBD1 (5 bases). Germline V gene lookup returns CDR1 LNHNV and CDR2 YYDKDF (reference sequence). The V end was cut by 3 bases, the J end by 1 base, with 6 bases between. The CDR3 is 13 residues long. The CDR3: CATSRGGNTEAFF. The CDR3 DNA follows: TGTGCCACCAGCAGGGGGGGGAACACTGAAGCTTTCTTT.

This chain joins TRBV5-1 and TRBJ1-4; TRBD1 agrees at 7 bases. This CDR3 contains 14 residues. J lost 2 bases, V lost 7 bases, and 5 bases had no gene match. The V gene's germline CDR1 is SGHRS and CDR2 YFSETQ. CDR3 loop: CASGDRDTNEKLFF. The CDR3 DNA follows: TGCGCCAGCGGTGACAGGGATACTAATGAAAAACTGTTTTTT.

This clone has only one observation. The chain carries TRBV27 and TRBJ1-6; D possibly corresponds to TRBD1 (6 bases). Germline CDR1 MNHEY, CDR2 SMNVEV (reference sequence). This CDR3 is built from 15 residues. Trimming removed 2 bases from V and 7 bases from J, with 12 bases in between. The DNA for the CDR3 is TGTGCCAGCAGTTTAACAAGGGGGGGGAATTCACCCCTCCACTTT. Translated, it gives CASSLTRGGNSPLHF.

V usage is TRBV10-3 and J usage is TRBJ1-2, with D possibly matching TRBD1 (6 bases). Trimming removed 1 base at V and 7 bases at J, with 10 bases between. There are 13 residues in the CDR3. Per the germline V gene, CDR1 is ENHRY and CDR2 is SYGVKD. The CDR3 loop is CAISELTGSGYTF. The CDR3 DNA follows: TGTGCCATCAGTGAGTTAACAGGGAGTGGCTACACCTTC.

The V gene is TRBV19, the J gene TRBJ2-1, with D possibly TRBD2 on 5 matching bases. The CDR3 consists of 14 residues. Looked up from germline, CDR1 is LNHDA and CDR2 is SQIVND (reference sequence). Deletions cut 11 bases from V and 5 bases from J, with 19 bases between. CDR3 coding DNA: TGTGCCTGCCGAGGACTGTTCGAAAACAATGAGCAGTTCTTC. It yields the protein CACRGLFENNEQFF.

V and J are TRBV30 and TRBJ2-3; no definite D call. This CDR3 contains 13 residues. Trimming cost V 0 bases and J 8 bases, with 12 bases left between them. Germline lookup yields CDR1 GTSNPN and CDR2 SVGIG (reference sequence). CDR3 nucleotide sequence: TGTGCCTGGAGTGTACCTAGGCCGGGTACGCAGTATTTT. It yields the protein CAWSVPRPGTQYF. The entire variable domain, with the rest obtained from reference TRBV30 and TRBJ2-3, is as follows: SQTIHQWPATLVQPVGSPLSLECTVEGTSNPNLYWYRQAAGRGLQLLFYSVGIGQISSEVPQNLSASRPQDRQFILSSKKLLLSDSGFYLCAWSVPRPGTQYFGPGTRLTVL.

This chain links TRBV5-1 with TRBJ2-3, with a tentative D call TRBD2 (6 bases). The germline V and J ends were trimmed by 6 bases and 0 bases, with 17 bases remaining between them. The CDR3 sequence is 16 residues long. Germline CDR1 and CDR2: SGHRS and YFSETQ. CDR3 coding DNA: TGCGCCAGCACGAGACTAGGGACCACTAGCACAGATACGCAGTATTTT. It yields the protein CASTRLGTTSTDTQYF.

J is TRBJ1-1 and V is TRBV9, with 9 bases lining up with TRBD1. The CDR3 covers 15 residues. Trimming took 0 bases from V and 3 from J; bases not matched to a gene: 3. The germline gives CDR1 SGDLS, CDR2 YYNGEE. CDR3: CASSVVGTGHTEAFF. The CDR3 region has the DNA TGTGCCAGCAGCGTAGTGGGGACAGGGCACACTGAAGCTTTCTTT.

This clone came up once. The chain combines TRBV5-1 with TRBJ2-7, with a possible D match to TRBD1 (6 bases). Germline CDR1 and CDR2: SGHRS and YFSETQ. Trimming pared 2 bases from V and 0 bases from J, leaving 9 bases between. This CDR3 is 14 amino acids long. The CDR3 spells CASSFEGGSYEQYF. CDR3 in DNA: TGCGCCAGCAGCTTCGAAGGGGGCTCCTACGAGCAGTACTTC.

This clone turned up a few times. This chain joins TRBV27 and TRBJ1-6; no clear D. Germline V gene data show CDR1 as MNHEY and CDR2 as SMNVEV (reference sequence). The length of the CDR3 is 16 residues. Trimming shortened V by 0 bases and J by 7 bases, and 13 bases separated the two germline ends. CDR3 protein: CASSLSRAVRNSPLHF. In nucleotides, the CDR3 is TGTGCCAGCAGTTTATCGAGGGCAGTACGGAATTCACCCCTCCACTTT.

The chain couples TRBV5-1 to TRBJ2-7; 11 bases line up with TRBD1. CDR1 SGHRS and CDR2 YFSETQ come from the germline V gene. The CDR3 length is 15 residues. J was trimmed by 3 bases and V by 4 bases; bases with no gene match: 6. In DNA form, the CDR3 reads TGCGCCAGCAGCGGACGGACAGGGGGCGGCTACGAGCAGTACTTC. Protein product: CASSGRTGGGYEQYF.

The chain links TRBV7-9 to TRBJ2-2; weak D call: TRBD1 (6 bases). Trimming pared 0 bases from V and 14 bases from J, leaving 10 bases between. The germline gives CDR1 SEHNR, CDR2 FQNEAQ (reference sequence). The CDR3 is 12 residues long. The CDR3 DNA follows: TGTGCCAGCAGCTTAGCGCAGGGGACCCTGTTTTTT. Its protein is CASSLAQGTLFF.

The chain couples TRBV15 to TRBJ1-1; 10 bases fit TRBD1. This CDR3 comprises 16 residues. With 1 base clipped from V and 7 bases from J, the junction kept 9 bases outside the gene matches. The germline gives CDR1 LNHNV, CDR2 YYDKDF (reference sequence). CDR3 sequence reads: CATSRVGTGAPYEAFF. For the CDR3, the DNA is TGTGCCACCAGCAGAGTAGGGACAGGGGCGCCATATGAAGCTTTCTTT. The full variable domain, with the rest looked up from reference TRBV15 and TRBJ1-1, is DAMVIQNPRYQVTQFGKPVTLSCSQTLNHNVMYWYQQKSSQAPKLLFHYYDKDFNNEADTPDNFQSRRPNTSFCFLDIRSPGLGDTAMYLCATSRVGTGAPYEAFFGQGTRLTVV.

The gene calls are TRBV4-1 and TRBJ2-5; 8 nucleotides agree with TRBD1. The CDR3 has 15 amino acids. From germline, CDR1 is MGHRA and CDR2 YSYEKL. Trimming at V came to 0 bases and at J to 4 bases, leaving 4 bases not matched to a gene. The CDR3 bases are TGCGCCAGCAGCCAAGACAGGGGGCCGGCAGAGACCCAGTACTTC. Its translation: CASSQDRGPAETQYF.

CDR3 bases: TGTGCCAGCAGCTTCACGGGGGGCTTCGAAGAGACCCAGTACTTC. It specifies CASSFTGGFEETQYF. The genes are TRBV13 and TRBJ2-5, with D maybe TRBD2 (7 bases). The ends were cut back, 3 bases at V and 3 bases at J, with 14 bases in the middle. This CDR3 has 15 amino acids. Germline V CDR1 and CDR2: PRHDT, FYEKMQ (reference sequence).

The chain links TRBV11-2 to TRBJ1-2, with 7 bases aligning to TRBD1. CDR1 and CDR2 from the germline V gene are SGHAT and FQNNGV. CDR3 length: 13 amino acids. Trimming took 5 bases from V and 6 from J; bases not matched to a gene: 6. The CDR3 DNA reads TGTGCCAGCAGCGCCGGGACAGTAAATGGCTACACCTTC. Translating it yields CASSAGTVNGYTF. Complete variable domain (other parts from reference TRBV11-2 and TRBJ1-2): EAGVAQSPRYKIIEKRQSVAFWCNPISGHATLYWYQQILGQGPKLLIQFQNNGVVDDSQLPKDRFSAERLKGVDSTLKIQPAKLEDSAVYLCASSAGTVNGYTFGSGTRLTVV.

This clone was counted a few times. The chain has TRBV2 and TRBJ2-7, with TRBD2 as a possible D gene (6 bases). Germline CDR1 SNHLY, CDR2 FYNNEI. With 6 bases removed from V and 2 bases from J, the gap between germline ends came to 8 bases. The CDR3 is made up of 12 amino acids. The chain's CDR3 is CASRTGAYEQYF. As DNA, the CDR3 is TGTGCCAGCAGGACGGGGGCCTACGAGCAGTACTTC.

The chain uses TRBV7-2 and TRBJ1-2; 7 positions match TRBD1. Germline V lookup: CDR1 SGHTA, CDR2 FQGNSA. The CDR3 has 14 residues. The trim removed 5 bases at V and 2 bases at J, leaving 5 bases unmatched. The CDR3 reads CASSKPGQNYGYTF. DNA for the CDR3: TGTGCCAGCAGCAAACCGGGACAGAACTATGGCTACACCTTC.